This TCR beta chain was observed in a study of blood T cell repertoires in COVID-19. Background on the study: Acute-phase and convalescent COVID-19 samples originated in the United States, Italy and Spain. In each case, the material was cDNA or gDNA derived from T cells, B-cell-depleted T cells, or PBMCs.

Per the authors' pipeline: Cell counts per sample came from amplifying reference gene primers. Generated by immunoSEQ multiplex PCR, the TCRdb table keeps only in-frame clones and is missing some. D and trimming come from the DNA, and the V and J calls and clone size come from that table. Of tens of thousands of clones listed, around 84% are singletons. The CDR3 runs 17 residues. V shed 4 bases, J shed 3 bases, and the junction held 10 bases outside the gene matches. The germline V gene encodes CDR1 LNHNV and CDR2 YYDKDF (reference sequence). The V gene is TRBV15, the J gene TRBJ2-1; 9 bases line up with TRBD2. The receptor's source is a man between 50 and 59 years old with active COVID-19. The sample taken for sequencing was peripheral blood. CDR3 sequence reads: CATSTVPSSGVYNEQFF. For the CDR3, the DNA is TGTGCCACCAGCACGGTGCCCTCTAGCGGGGTCTACAATGAGCAGTTCTTC.